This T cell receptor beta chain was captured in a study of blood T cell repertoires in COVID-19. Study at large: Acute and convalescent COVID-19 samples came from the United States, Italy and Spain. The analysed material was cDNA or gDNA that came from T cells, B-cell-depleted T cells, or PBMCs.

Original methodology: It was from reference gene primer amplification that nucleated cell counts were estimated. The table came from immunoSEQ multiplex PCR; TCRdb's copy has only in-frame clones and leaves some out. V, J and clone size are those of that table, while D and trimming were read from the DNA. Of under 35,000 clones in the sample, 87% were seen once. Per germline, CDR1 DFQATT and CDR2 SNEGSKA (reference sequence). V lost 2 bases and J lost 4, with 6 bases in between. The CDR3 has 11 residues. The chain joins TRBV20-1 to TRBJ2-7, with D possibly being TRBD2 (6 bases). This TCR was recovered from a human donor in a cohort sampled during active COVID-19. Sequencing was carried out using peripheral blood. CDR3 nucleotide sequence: TGCAGTGCTAGACGGGAGTACGAGCAGTACTTC. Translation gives CSARREYEQYF.